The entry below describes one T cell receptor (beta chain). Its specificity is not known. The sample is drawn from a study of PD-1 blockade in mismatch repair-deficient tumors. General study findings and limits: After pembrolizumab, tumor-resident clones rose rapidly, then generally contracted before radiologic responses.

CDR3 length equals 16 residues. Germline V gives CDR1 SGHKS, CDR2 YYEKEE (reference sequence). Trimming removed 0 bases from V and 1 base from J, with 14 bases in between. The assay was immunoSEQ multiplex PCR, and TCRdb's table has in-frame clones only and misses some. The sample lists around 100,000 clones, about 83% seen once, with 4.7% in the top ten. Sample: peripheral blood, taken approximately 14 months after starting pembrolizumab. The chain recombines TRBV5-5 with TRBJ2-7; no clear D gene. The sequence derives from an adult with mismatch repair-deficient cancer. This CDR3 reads CASSLAPASSSYEQYF. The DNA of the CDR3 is TGTGCCAGCAGCTTGGCTCCGGCATCAAGTTCCTACGAGCAGTACTTC. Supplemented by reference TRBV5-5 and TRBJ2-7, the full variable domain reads DAGVTQSPTHLIKTRGQQVTLRCSPISGHKSVSWYQQVLGQGPQFIFQYYEKEERGRGNFPDRFSARQFPNYSSELNVNALLLGDSALYLCASSLAPASSSYEQYFGPGTRLTVT.